These 20 T cell receptor beta chains came from one sample sequenced in a study of cytotoxic CD8 clonotypes in ibrutinib-treated CLL. Assay: immunoSEQ multiplex PCR; the TCRdb copy retains only in-frame clones and omits some. The sample includes approximately 200,000 clones, over 60% of them seen just once. Sample: PBMCs, taken after 24 months of ibrutinib treatment. These receptor sequences come from a human donor with chronic lymphocytic leukemia.

This rearrangement joins TRBV5-1 to TRBJ2-1, with 10 bases aligning to TRBD2. The germline V gene has CDR1 SGHRS and CDR2 YFSETQ. The V segment lost 4 bases and the J segment 3 bases; nucleotides outside the gene matches: 4. This CDR3 region has 15 residues. The CDR3 nucleotides are TGCGCCAGCAGCGCGGGACTAGCGAACTACAATGAGCAGTTCTTC. Amino acids: CASSAGLANYNEQFF.

The chain recombines TRBV28 with TRBJ2-7; 10 bases match TRBD2. V trimming: 2 bases; J trimming: 4 bases; junction bases outside the gene matches: 2. The CDR3 is 14 residues long. In germline, CDR1 is MDHEN, CDR2 SYDVKM. The CDR3 coding sequence is TGTGCCAGCAGTTTACCGACTAGCGGGTACGAGCAGTACTTC. Translated, it gives CASSLPTSGYEQYF.

The J gene is TRBJ2-1, the V gene TRBV15, with 8 bases lining up with TRBD2. Germline V CDR1 and CDR2: LNHNV, YYDKDF (reference sequence). The CDR3 totals 18 residues. The V gene end was trimmed by 1 base and the J gene end by 8 bases; junction bases not matched to a gene: 16. The CDR3 DNA reads TGTGCCACCAGCAGAGCCCGTGGGAGCGGGAGTCGTAGGGATGAGCAGTTCTTC. As protein: CATSRARGSGSRRDEQFF.

This clone was found a few times. The chain couples TRBV6-6 to TRBJ2-7; the D gene is possibly TRBD1 (6 bases). Germline V gene data show CDR1 as MNHNY and CDR2 as SVGAGI (reference sequence). V was shortened by 0 bases and J by 7 bases, with 7 bases between the two germline ends. CDR3 length: 12 residues. Here the CDR3 DNA reads TGTGCCAGCAGTTACTCAGGGGGAGAGCAGTACTTC. Translating it yields CASSYSGGEQYF.

V is TRBV27 and J is TRBJ2-7; 9 bases agree with TRBD2. This CDR3 comprises 15 residues. V lost 0 bases and J lost 4; bases outside the gene matches: 4. Germline loops: CDR1 MNHEY, CDR2 SMNVEV (reference sequence). CDR3 sequence reads: CASSLSAGGPYEQYF. In DNA form, the CDR3 reads TGTGCCAGCAGTTTATCGGCGGGAGGGCCATACGAGCAGTACTTC.

The chain is built from TRBV5-6 and TRBJ2-5; TRBD2 aligns across 11 bases. Germline V gene data show CDR1 as SGHDT and CDR2 as YYEEEE. Unmatched junction bases numbered 4, after V lost 0 bases and J lost 0 bases. This CDR3 contains 17 residues. The CDR3 bases are TGTGCCAGCAGCTTGGCGGCTAGCGGGAGGTACCAAGAGACCCAGTACTTC. It specifies CASSLAASGRYQETQYF.

The chain carries TRBV5-1 and TRBJ1-5; D gene unclear. This CDR3 has 13 amino acids. V was pared by 2 bases and J by 3 bases, with 6 bases between. The germline CDR1 and CDR2 sequences are SGHRS and YFSETQ. The CDR3 DNA is TGCGCCAGCAGCTTCGGGCCCAATCAGCCCCAGCATTTT. Translation gives CASSFGPNQPQHF.

The chain is built from TRBV7-2 and TRBJ2-1; TRBD2 agrees at 12 bases. V lost 3 bases to trimming and J lost 5 bases; unmatched junction nucleotides: 5. This CDR3 has 16 residues. Germline V gives CDR1 SGHTA, CDR2 FQGNSA. CDR3 in DNA: TGTGCCAGCAGCTTGACTAGCGGGAGTGTCGACAATGAGCAGTTCTTC. Translation: CASSLTSGSVDNEQFF. Full variable domain (missing parts from reference TRBV7-2 and TRBJ2-1): GAGVSQSPSNKVTEKGKDVELRCDPISGHTALYWYRQSLGQGLEFLIYFQGNSAPDKSGLPSDRFSAERTGGSVSTLTIQRTQQEDSAVYLCASSLTSGSVDNEQFFGPGTRLTVL.

The V gene is TRBV30, the J gene TRBJ2-3, with TRBD2 matching over 10 bases. Germline V CDR1 and CDR2: GTSNPN, SVGIG (reference sequence). There are 15 residues in the CDR3. Trimming removed 5 bases from V and 4 bases from J; junction bases left unmatched: 9. CDR3 sequence reads: CAWGNWLAGADTQYF. Written as DNA, the CDR3 is TGTGCCTGGGGGAACTGGCTAGCGGGAGCAGATACGCAGTATTTT.

The rearrangement uses TRBV6-6 and TRBJ2-7; 13 bases match TRBD2. The CDR3 is made up of 15 amino acids. Germline V gene lookup returns CDR1 MNHNY and CDR2 SVGAGI (reference sequence). The junction had 4 bases not matched to a gene; V was cut back by 4 bases and J by 4 bases. The CDR3 loop is CASSSPGLAGYEQYF. The CDR3 nucleotides are TGTGCCAGCAGTTCCCCGGGACTAGCGGGATACGAGCAGTACTTC.

CDR3: CASSLGAGPGGGEQFF. DNA of the CDR3: TGTGCCAGCAGCTTAGGTGCGGGGCCGGGGGGTGGTGAGCAGTTCTTC. The chain combines TRBV7-7 with TRBJ2-1; 7 positions agree with TRBD2. V was pared by 1 base and J by 9 bases, with 12 bases of the junction left unmatched. From germline, CDR1 is SSHAT and CDR2 FNYEAQ (reference sequence). This CDR3 region has 16 residues.

For this clone: This same CDR3 is encoded by further DNA sequences in the sample. DNA for the CDR3: TGCAGTGCGAGACAGAACACTGAAGCTTTCTTT. It yields the protein CSARQNTEAFF. This chain joins TRBV20-1 and TRBJ1-1; no firm D call. V lost 6 bases and J lost 1, with 6 bases in between. The CDR3 contains 11 residues. From germline, CDR1 is DFQATT and CDR2 SNEGSKA (reference sequence).

V usage is TRBV15 and J usage is TRBJ2-3; D is unclear. This CDR3 region has 12 residues. The germline V and J ends were trimmed by 3 bases and 4 bases, with 5 bases remaining between them. CDR1 LNHNV and CDR2 YYDKDF come from the germline V gene (reference sequence). The CDR3 spells CATSSVPDTQYF. The CDR3 DNA is TGTGCCACCAGCAGCGTACCAGATACGCAGTATTTT.

The rearrangement uses TRBV19 and TRBJ2-1; 11 bases fit TRBD2. In germline, CDR1 is LNHDA, CDR2 SQIVND (reference sequence). V dropped 8 bases and J dropped 7; count of bases not matched to a gene: 7. The CDR3 consists of 14 residues. The CDR3 nucleotides are TGTGCCAGTGATCCGGGACTAGCGGTTAATGAGCAGTTCTTC. It specifies CASDPGLAVNEQFF.

The V and J genes are TRBV19 and TRBJ1-2; D is unresolved. This CDR3 contains 11 residues. With 3 bases removed from V and 7 bases from J, the gap between germline ends came to 6 bases. Germline V CDR1 and CDR2: LNHDA, SQIVND (reference sequence). CDR3 loop: CASSIGVGYTF. The DNA for the CDR3 is TGTGCCAGTAGTATCGGGGTTGGCTACACCTTC.

In this sample, this clone turned up a few times. The rearrangement uses TRBV7-8 and TRBJ2-7, with a weak D call TRBD2 (5 bases). CDR1 SGHVS and CDR2 FQNEAQ come from the germline V gene. Trimming pared 7 bases from V and 0 bases from J, leaving 13 bases between. The length of the CDR3 is 14 residues. CDR3 nucleotide sequence: TGTGCCAGCACCTCAGAGGGCGTCTCCTACGAGCAGTACTTC. Its protein product is CASTSEGVSYEQYF.

This rearrangement joins TRBV29-1 to TRBJ2-5; 8 bases match TRBD1. This CDR3 has 13 amino acids. With V trimmed by 4 bases and J by 3 bases, 4 bases remained unmatched. The germline V gene encodes CDR1 SQVTM and CDR2 ANQGSEA. The CDR3 nucleotides read TGCAGCGTTGTACAGGGGGGCGAAGAGACCCAGTACTTC. As protein: CSVVQGGEETQYF.

The chain combines TRBV6-5 with TRBJ2-1; D is ambiguous. Trimming pared 6 bases from V and 7 bases from J, leaving 4 bases between. CDR1 and CDR2 (germline): MNHEY, SVGAGI. The CDR3 has 10 amino acids. The CDR3 DNA is TGTGCCAGCAGAGGTAATGAGCAGTTCTTC. Translated: CASRGNEQFF.

The chain employs TRBV7-6 and TRBJ2-7; D unresolved. V was pared by 0 bases and J by 0 bases, with 6 bases between. The germline gives CDR1 SGHVS, CDR2 FNYEAQ. This CDR3 has 14 amino acids. The CDR3 region has the DNA TGTGCCAGCAGCTTAGCTACAGTCTCCTACGAGCAGTACTTC. Translation: CASSLATVSYEQYF.

The rearrangement joins TRBV5-1 to TRBJ1-4; D gene uncertain. CDR1 and CDR2 (germline): SGHRS, YFSETQ. V lost 0 bases and J lost 6, with 12 bases in between. The CDR3 runs 15 residues. The CDR3 region has the DNA TGCGCCAGCAGCTTGGAGGTCGGGTTGGATGAAAAACTGTTTTTT. This translates into CASSLEVGLDEKLFF.